Below are 32 T cell receptor beta chains sequenced from a single sample in a study of memory CD8 T cells in hepatitis C reinfection (TCRdb year 2017). The sample's time point label, decoded: late/post reinfection, 12 to 24 weeks after detection. Sorted cells were sequenced directly ex vivo, with no in vitro expansion before TCR sequencing. Library construction relied on the immunoSEQ multiplex PCR assay. Held by TCRdb, this immuneACCESS table contains in-frame sequences only and omits some clones. Under half of the omission traces to an unresolved V gene where checked; the cause of the rest is unknown. Here the sample has approximately 46,000 clones; 89% occur a single time. The top ten constitute roughly 0.7% of the sample. The sequenced material came from naive CD8+ T cells sorted from blood. Taken with the paper, the label for cell subset or site translates to: total naive CD8+CD45RO- T cells. The source of these receptors is a man aged 18 to 29 with hepatitis C virus infection.

A single count supports this clone. The chain combines TRBV6-5 with TRBJ1-6; D is unclear. The CDR3 spans 13 residues. Trimming pared 2 bases from V and 7 bases from J, leaving 6 bases between. CDR1 MNHEY and CDR2 SVGAGI come from the germline V gene. The CDR3 reads CASSYATNSPLHF. DNA of the CDR3: TGTGCCAGCAGTTACGCGACAAATTCACCCCTCCACTTT.

This rearrangement joins TRBV11-2 to TRBJ2-3; 8 nucleotides agree with TRBD2. In germline, CDR1 is SGHAT, CDR2 FQNNGV. Trimming removed 1 base from V and 2 bases from J; junction bases left unmatched: 5. The CDR3 spans 16 residues. The CDR3 spells CASSLGTSKTTDTQYF. The CDR3 bases are TGTGCCAGCAGCTTAGGGACTAGCAAGACCACAGATACGCAGTATTTT.

The chain employs TRBV14 and TRBJ1-2; a weak D match, TRBD1 (6 bases). From germline, CDR1 is SGHDN and CDR2 FVKESK. V lost 1 base and J 5 bases, leaving 14 bases between the germline ends. CDR3 length: 15 amino acids. The CDR3 DNA reads as TGTGCCAGCAGCCAAGGCGAGGGGGTCGGGTATGGCTACACCTTC. Its translation is CASSQGEGVGYGYTF.

The V call is TRBV19, the J call TRBJ2-2; 9 bases are a match to TRBD1. There are 16 residues in the CDR3. Trimming at V came to 6 bases and at J to 4 bases, leaving 9 bases not matched to a gene. In germline, CDR1 is LNHDA, CDR2 SQIVND (reference sequence). The CDR3 sequence is CASRAWDRVPTGELFF. In DNA, the CDR3 is TGTGCCAGTAGGGCCTGGGACAGGGTACCCACCGGGGAGCTGTTTTTT.

This chain links TRBV4-1 with TRBJ1-1; unclear D gene. Between the trimmed V and J ends, which lost 1 base and 8 bases, there was a span of 11 bases. The germline gives CDR1 MGHRA, CDR2 YSYEKL. The CDR3 runs to 13 residues. CDR3 amino acids: CASSQARFDEAFF. The CDR3 bases are TGCGCCAGCAGCCAAGCGCGGTTCGACGAAGCTTTCTTT.

The chain employs TRBV21-1 and TRBJ2-7; the D call of TRBD2 is as the table states it, not checked on the DNA. TRBV21-1 counts as a pseudogene. This CDR3 has 17 amino acids. The chain's CDR3 is CASIQNNSGTRVYEQYF. CDR3 coding DNA: TGTGCCAGCATACAAAACAACTCCGGGACTAGGGTCTACGAGCAGTACTTC.

This clone came up a few times. The chain couples TRBV5-4 to TRBJ1-1, with D unresolved. V lost 4 bases and J 0 bases, leaving 10 bases between the germline ends. Germline V gene lookup returns CDR1 SGHNT and CDR2 YYREEE (reference sequence). This CDR3 spans 14 amino acids. The CDR3 loop reads CASSQTELNTEAFF. The CDR3 coding sequence is TGTGCCAGCAGCCAAACGGAGTTGAACACTGAAGCTTTCTTT. The complete variable domain, with remaining parts taken from reference TRBV5-4 and TRBJ1-1, reads ETGVTQSPTHLIKTRGQQVTLRCSSQSGHNTVSWYQQALGQGPQFIFQYYREEENGRGNFPPRFSGLQFPNYSSELNVNALELDDSALYLCASSQTELNTEAFFGQGTRLTVV.

V and J are TRBV6-6 and TRBJ2-5; 8 nucleotides line up with TRBD2. Germline loops: CDR1 MNHNY, CDR2 SVGAGI (reference sequence). There are 14 residues in the CDR3. The V segment lost 6 bases and the J segment 1 base; nucleotides outside the gene matches: 4. The CDR3 sequence is CASSLLAAQETQYF. CDR3 bases: TGTGCCAGCAGCCTACTAGCGGCCCAAGAGACCCAGTACTTC.

The genes are TRBV19 and TRBJ2-5; 10 bases align to TRBD2. The DNA end is a closer match to TRBJ2-7, so the J assignment may be wrong. The CDR3 totals 13 residues. Germline values: CDR1 LNHDA, CDR2 SQIVND (reference sequence). This chain's CDR3 is CASMPSGSSEQYF. DNA for the CDR3: TGTGCCAGTATGCCTAGCGGGAGTTCCGAGCAGTACTTC.

CDR3 protein: CASMMLAVGYEQFF. The CDR3 coding sequence is TGTGCCAGCATGATGTTAGCGGTCGGGTATGAGCAGTTCTTC. The chain joins TRBV28 to TRBJ2-1; TRBD2 might be the D (6 bases). Germline CDR1 reads MDHEN; CDR2 reads SYDVKM. The CDR3 runs 14 residues. Trimming left V 7 bases short and J 8 bases short, with 18 bases between.

The chain couples TRBV27 to TRBJ2-7; 9 nucleotides align to TRBD1. The CDR3 contains 14 residues. The V gene's germline CDR1 is MNHEY and CDR2 SMNVEV (reference sequence). With 8 bases clipped from V and 5 bases from J, the junction kept 10 bases outside the gene matches. The CDR3 loop reads CASPRDRARHEQYV. For the CDR3, the DNA is TGTGCCAGCCCCCGGGACAGGGCGAGACACGAGCAGTACGTC.

The chain links TRBV6-5 to TRBJ2-3; 7 bases are shared with TRBD2. The junction had 5 bases not matched to a gene; V was cut back by 2 bases and J by 3 bases. In germline, CDR1 is MNHEY, CDR2 SVGAGI. The CDR3 length is 15 residues. CDR3 residues: CASSYKAGRTDTQYF. The DNA of the CDR3 is TGTGCCAGCAGTTACAAAGCGGGGAGGACAGATACGCAGTATTTT.

J is TRBJ1-1 and V is TRBV6-5; 10 positions agree with TRBD1. Per the germline V gene, CDR1 is MNHEY and CDR2 is SVGAGI. Trimming removed 5 bases from V and 7 bases from J; junction bases left unmatched: 4. This CDR3 comprises 13 residues. The CDR3 bases are TGTGCCAGCAGTCAGGACAGGGGGAATGAAGCTTTCTTT. Amino acid sequence: CASSQDRGNEAFF.

The V and J genes are TRBV2 and TRBJ2-3; TRBD2 matches at 11 bases. CDR1 and CDR2 from the germline V gene are SNHLY and FYNNEI. The V gene end was trimmed by 3 bases and the J gene end by 5 bases; junction bases not matched to a gene: 7. CDR3 length: 16 amino acids. CDR3 nucleotide sequence: TGTGCCAGCAGTGATTTTAGCGGGGGGGCGGGAGATACGCAGTATTTT. It codes for CASSDFSGGAGDTQYF.

The sample holds a few counts of this clone. This rearrangement joins TRBV5-6 to TRBJ1-1; 8 nucleotides agree with TRBD1. Germline CDR1 reads SGHDT; CDR2 reads YYEEEE. This CDR3 is built from 15 residues. Trimming at V came to 3 bases and at J to 5 bases, leaving 9 bases not matched to a gene. The CDR3: CASSSGQGMGTEAFF. DNA of the CDR3: TGTGCCAGCAGCTCCGGACAGGGCATGGGGACTGAAGCTTTCTTT. The whole variable domain, remainder taken from reference TRBV5-6 and TRBJ1-1, is DAGVTQSPTHLIKTRGQQVTLRCSPKSGHDTVSWYQQALGQGPQFIFQYYEEEERQRGNFPDRFSGHQFPNYSSELNVNALLLGDSALYLCASSSGQGMGTEAFFGQGTRLTVV.

The V call is TRBV7-2, the J call TRBJ2-2, with D possibly matching TRBD1 (5 bases). The CDR3 extends over 15 amino acids. With 1 base removed from V and 0 bases from J, the gap between germline ends came to 6 bases. The germline V gene encodes CDR1 SGHTA and CDR2 FQGNSA. DNA of the CDR3: TGTGCCAGCAGCTTAGGACAGACGAACACCGGGGAGCTGTTTTTT. Amino acids: CASSLGQTNTGELFF.

The chain uses TRBV27 and TRBJ2-7; a weak D match, TRBD1 (6 bases). Per the germline V gene, CDR1 is MNHEY and CDR2 is SMNVEV (reference sequence). This CDR3 spans 13 amino acids. V lost 6 bases to trimming and J lost 3 bases, with 12 bases between them. CDR3 region: CASSFGTNYEQYF. The DNA of the CDR3 is TGTGCCAGCAGCTTCGGGACAAACTACGAGCAGTACTTC.

The rearrangement uses TRBV6-6 and TRBJ2-1, with D perhaps matching TRBD1 (6 bases). Looked up from germline, CDR1 is MNHNY and CDR2 is SVGAGI (reference sequence). The CDR3 sequence is 14 residues long. V lost 4 bases to trimming and J lost 6 bases, with 13 bases between them. CDR3 sequence: CASSFRQETNEQFF. The DNA for the CDR3 is TGTGCCAGCAGTTTCCGACAGGAAACCAATGAGCAGTTCTTC.

This chain uses TRBV19 with TRBJ2-2; maybe TRBD1 (6 bases). The ends were cut back, 3 bases at V and 2 bases at J, with 10 bases in the middle. This CDR3 contains 15 residues. Germline V gene lookup returns CDR1 LNHDA and CDR2 SQIVND (reference sequence). The DNA for the CDR3 is TGTGCCAGTAGTATGGGGGCCATTAACACCGGGGAGCTGTTTTTT. It codes for CASSMGAINTGELFF. Variable domain in full (rest from reference TRBV19 and TRBJ2-2): DGGITQSPKYLFRKEGQNVTLSCEQNLNHDAMYWYRQDPGQGLRLIYYSQIVNDFQKGDIAEGYSVSREKKESFPLTVTSAQKNPTAFYLCASSMGAINTGELFFGEGSRLTVL.

The chain couples TRBV7-8 to TRBJ1-2; weak D call: TRBD1 (5 bases). This CDR3 has 17 residues. Trimming stripped 1 base from V and 7 bases from J, with 22 bases between. CDR1 is SGHVS, CDR2 FQNEAQ, per germline. CDR3 region: CASSLGARGRGTSGYTF. CDR3 in DNA: TGTGCCAGCAGCTTAGGGGCCAGAGGACGGGGGACGAGTGGCTACACCTTC.

As DNA, the CDR3 is TGTGCCAGCAGTGAAGCGGAGGCAGGGGGTTCAGATGAAAAACTGTTTTTT. Translating it yields CASSEAEAGGSDEKLFF. This chain joins TRBV2 and TRBJ1-4, with 7 positions matching TRBD1. V trimming: 0 bases; J trimming: 6 bases; junction bases outside the gene matches: 10. The CDR3 spans 17 residues. CDR1 is SNHLY and CDR2 is FYNNEI in the germline V gene.

This chain connects TRBV11-2 to TRBJ2-2, with 7 positions matching TRBD1. Germline V gene data show CDR1 as SGHAT and CDR2 as FQNNGV. CDR3 length: 15 amino acids. J gave up 4 bases and V 4 bases, and 6 bases lay outside the gene matches. DNA of the CDR3: TGTGCCAGCAGCTCATCAACAGGGGCCACCGGGGAGCTGTTTTTT. Translation: CASSSSTGATGELFF.

The gene calls are TRBV23-1 and TRBJ2-1; 8 positions agree with TRBD1. TRBV23-1 is recorded as an ORF, its role being uncertain. The CDR3 runs 12 residues. V was clipped by 6 bases and J by 9 bases; unmatched bases: 4. This CDR3 reads CASRQGASEQFF. In DNA, the CDR3 is TGCGCCAGCAGGCAGGGGGCAAGTGAGCAGTTCTTC.

J is TRBJ2-1 and V is TRBV5-5; TRBD2 aligns across 13 bases. Losses at the gene ends were 1 base for V and 5 bases for J; bases not matched to a gene: 9. The CDR3 loop spans 18 amino acids. Germline assignment: CDR1 SGHKS and CDR2 YYEKEE (reference sequence). The DNA of the CDR3 is TGTGCCAGCAGCTTGAAACTAGCGGGGGGGCTAGTCCACAATGAGCAGTTCTTC. Protein: CASSLKLAGGLVHNEQFF.

This clone occurred once. V gene TRBV27 combines with J gene TRBJ2-7, with D possibly TRBD1 on 7 matching bases. V was pared by 5 bases and J by 5 bases, with 16 bases between. The V gene's germline CDR1 is MNHEY and CDR2 SMNVEV (reference sequence). There are 14 residues in the CDR3. CDR3 amino acids: CASSPRGGGNEQYV. CDR3 nucleotides: TGTGCCAGCAGTCCCCGAGGGGGCGGGAACGAGCAGTACGTC.

The V gene is TRBV9, the J gene TRBJ2-5, with D tentatively TRBD1 (6 bases). The CDR3 covers 15 residues. Trimming stripped 1 base from V and 1 base from J, with 11 bases between. The V gene's germline CDR1 is SGDLS and CDR2 YYNGEE. CDR3 nucleotides: TGTGCCAGCAGCGTAACGGACAGATTCCAAGAGACCCAGTACTTC. Translation: CASSVTDRFQETQYF.

The chain carries TRBV6-1 and TRBJ2-2, with 10 positions matching TRBD1. Germline CDR1 is MNHNS and CDR2 is SASEGT. The CDR3 spans 14 residues. DNA for the CDR3: TGTGCTAACCCCGGGACAGGGGACGCCGGGGAGCTGTTTTTT. Encoded protein: CANPGTGDAGELFF.

The chain has TRBV5-1 and TRBJ2-5; the match to TRBD1 covers 8 bases. With V trimmed by 3 bases and J by 2 bases, 3 bases remained unmatched. The length of the CDR3 is 14 residues. The germline gives CDR1 SGHRS, CDR2 YFSETQ. The CDR3 here is CASSSGQGQETQYF. In DNA, the CDR3 is TGCGCCAGCAGCTCCGGACAGGGTCAAGAGACCCAGTACTTC.

The chain recombines TRBV13 with TRBJ1-1, with 10 positions matching TRBD1. The V gene end was trimmed by 1 base and the J gene end by 3 bases; junction bases not matched to a gene: 8. Germline CDR1 and CDR2: PRHDT and FYEKMQ (reference sequence). There are 17 residues in the CDR3. CDR3 bases: TGTGCCAGCAGCTTAGTGTCCGGACAGGGGGTTCACACTGAAGCTTTCTTT. Its translation is CASSLVSGQGVHTEAFF.

The table lists this clone with a count of one. The chain couples TRBV9 to TRBJ2-2; perhaps TRBD2 as D (5 bases). The CDR3 contains 15 residues. Germline V gene data show CDR1 as SGDLS and CDR2 as YYNGEE. The ends were cut back, 0 bases at V and 4 bases at J, with 10 bases in the middle. CDR3 DNA: TGTGCCAGCAGCGTAGGGGGAGAGACCACCGGGGAGCTGTTTTTT. This codes for CASSVGGETTGELFF.

This chain connects TRBV28 to TRBJ2-7, with D unresolved. The CDR3 is 12 residues long. Trimming took off 6 bases at V and 3 bases at J, with 9 bases between the two ends. From germline, CDR1 is MDHEN and CDR2 SYDVKM. CDR3 in DNA: TGTGCCAGCAGCCCCGGAGACTACGAGCAGTACTTC. Encoded protein: CASSPGDYEQYF. The variable domain in full, with the rest retrieved from reference TRBV28 and TRBJ2-7, is DVKVTQSSRYLVKRTGEKVFLECVQDMDHENMFWYRQDPGLGLRLIYFSYDVKMKEKGDIPEGYSVSREKKERFSLILESASTNQTSMYLCASSPGDYEQYFGPGTRLTVT.

The chain uses TRBV7-2 and TRBJ2-1, with 9 nucleotides matching TRBD1. With 5 bases clipped from V and 4 bases from J, the junction kept 9 bases outside the gene matches. Germline values: CDR1 SGHTA, CDR2 FQGNSA. The CDR3 contains 16 residues. In DNA, the CDR3 is TGTGCCAGCAGCCTATCGGGACAGGGCCCATACAATGAGCAGTTCTTC. It is translated as CASSLSGQGPYNEQFF.